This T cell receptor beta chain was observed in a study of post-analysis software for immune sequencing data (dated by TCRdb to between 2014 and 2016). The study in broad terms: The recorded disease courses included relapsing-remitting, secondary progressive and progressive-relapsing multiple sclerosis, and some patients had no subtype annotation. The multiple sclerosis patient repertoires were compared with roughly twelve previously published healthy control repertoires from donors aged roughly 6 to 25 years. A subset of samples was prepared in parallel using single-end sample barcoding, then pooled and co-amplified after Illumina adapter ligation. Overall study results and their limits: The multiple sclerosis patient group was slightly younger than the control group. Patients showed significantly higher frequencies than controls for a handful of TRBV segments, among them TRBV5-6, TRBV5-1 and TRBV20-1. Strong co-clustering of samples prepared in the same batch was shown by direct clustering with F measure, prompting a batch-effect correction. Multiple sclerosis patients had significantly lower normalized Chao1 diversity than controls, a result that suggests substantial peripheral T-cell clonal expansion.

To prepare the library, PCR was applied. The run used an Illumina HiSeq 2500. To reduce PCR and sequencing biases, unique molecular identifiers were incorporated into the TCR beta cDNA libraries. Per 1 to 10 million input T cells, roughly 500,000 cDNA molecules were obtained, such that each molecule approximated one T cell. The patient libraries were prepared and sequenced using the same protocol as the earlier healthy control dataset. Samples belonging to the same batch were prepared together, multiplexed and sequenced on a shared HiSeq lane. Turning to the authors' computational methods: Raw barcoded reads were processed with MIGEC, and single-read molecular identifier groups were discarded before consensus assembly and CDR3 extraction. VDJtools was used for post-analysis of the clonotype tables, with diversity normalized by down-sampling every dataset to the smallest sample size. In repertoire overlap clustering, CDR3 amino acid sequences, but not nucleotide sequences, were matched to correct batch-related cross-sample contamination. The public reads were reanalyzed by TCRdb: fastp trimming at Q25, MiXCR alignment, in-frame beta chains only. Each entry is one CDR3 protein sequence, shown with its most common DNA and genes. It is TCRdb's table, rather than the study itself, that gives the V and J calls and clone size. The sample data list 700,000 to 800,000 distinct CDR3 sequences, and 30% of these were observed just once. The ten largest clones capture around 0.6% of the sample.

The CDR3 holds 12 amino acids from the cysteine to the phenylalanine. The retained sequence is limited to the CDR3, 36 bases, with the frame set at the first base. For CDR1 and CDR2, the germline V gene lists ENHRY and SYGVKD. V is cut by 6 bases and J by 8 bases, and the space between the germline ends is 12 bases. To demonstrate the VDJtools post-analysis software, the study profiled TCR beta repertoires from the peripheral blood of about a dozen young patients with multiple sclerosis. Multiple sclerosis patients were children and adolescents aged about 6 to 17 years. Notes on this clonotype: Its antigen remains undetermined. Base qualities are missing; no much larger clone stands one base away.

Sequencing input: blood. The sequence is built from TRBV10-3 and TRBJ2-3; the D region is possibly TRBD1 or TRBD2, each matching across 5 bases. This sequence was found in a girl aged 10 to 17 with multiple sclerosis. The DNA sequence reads TGTGCCATCAGAGAGGGGCTGCCTACGCAGTATTTT. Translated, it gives CAIREGLPTQYF.